This TCR beta chain comes out of a study of cytomegalovirus exposure and HLA in healthy donors. Study conclusions and caveats: Highly shared variants forming one cluster were likely a sequencing artifact. Usually a TCR sequence was rare, but some public TCRs were found in many donors.

The CDR3 loop spans 16 amino acids. The germline V gene encodes CDR1 MNHEY and CDR2 SMNVEV (reference sequence). V shed 5 bases and J 0 bases; nucleotides not matched to a gene: 6. PCR employed 60 Vbeta and 13 Jbeta primers. Study processing details: Among the unique TCR beta chains that a later analysis counted, about 85 million in all, roughly 10 million were shared. Assay used: immunoSEQ multiplex PCR; TCRdb lists only in-frame clones, some missing. V, J and clone size reflect that table, while D and trimming were determined from the DNA. The repertoire includes under 200,000 clones, over 65% of them detected once, and less than 1% sits in the top ten. In its sample, this clone was seen once. Its antigen is currently unknown.

The sequencing input was PBMCs. This chain uses TRBV27 with TRBJ2-7, with 11 bases matching TRBD1. The sequence was obtained from a female donor in good health and CMV-seronegative. CDR3 sequence: CASSHLDRGLSYEQYF. CDR3 bases: TGTGCCAGCAGTCACTTGGACAGGGGGCTCTCCTACGAGCAGTACTTC.